Presented here are 10 T cell receptor beta chains from one specimen sequenced in a study of Ad26.COV2.S vaccination and SARS-CoV-2 variants (dated by TCRdb to the early 2020s). Library creation used the immunoSEQ multiplex PCR assay. The table was pulled from immuneACCESS by TCRdb, which kept in-frame rearrangements only. Such tables lose some clones; where checked, under half of the loss comes from unresolved V genes, and the rest has no known cause. The sample contains about 280,000 clones, around 87% of them found a single time. The top ten hold about 3.6% of the sample. The treatment or condition label, as the study defines it: 15 to 20 received Ad26.COV2.S at low or high dose, single or two shots; roughly five received placebo; per-sample allocation not given. Repertoires of vaccine and placebo recipients were sequenced from samples taken on day 63 after the first injection. The specimen was peripheral blood, collected in a trial of Ad26.COV2.S vaccine versus placebo. These receptors were obtained from a person between 18 and 65 years old who received the Ad26.COV2.S COVID-19 vaccine or a placebo.

The chain uses TRBV29-1 and TRBJ1-2; no definite D call. Germline lookup yields CDR1 SQVTM and CDR2 ANQGSEA. Trimming left V 0 bases short and J 2 bases short, with 13 bases between. This CDR3 region has 15 residues. DNA for the CDR3: TGCAGCGTTGAAGATCAGGTCGTTGTAAACTATGGCTACACCTTC. This codes for CSVEDQVVVNYGYTF.

V is TRBV5-1 and J is TRBJ2-7; 9 bases are shared with TRBD2. V gave up 0 bases and J gave up 3 bases; unmatched junction bases: 4. Germline V gene data show CDR1 as SGHRS and CDR2 as YFSETQ. The CDR3 spans 15 residues. The CDR3 nucleotides read TGCGCCAGCAGCTTGGAAGCGGGAGGCATCTACGAGCAGTACTTC. It yields the protein CASSLEAGGIYEQYF.

CDR3 bases: TGTGCCAGCAGTGAAAGAGGGCGGTCGAACACCGGGGAGCTGTTTTTT. Translating gives CASSERGRSNTGELFF. The chain uses TRBV2 and TRBJ2-2; D perhaps matches TRBD2 (5 bases). Germline CDR1 SNHLY, CDR2 FYNNEI. V gave up 2 bases and J gave up 0 bases, with 10 bases separating them. The CDR3 is made up of 16 amino acids.

This clone has at least ten counts. V usage is TRBV11-2 and J usage is TRBJ1-1; D perhaps matches TRBD1 (5 bases). CDR1 SGHAT and CDR2 FQNNGV come from the germline V gene. The V end lost 5 bases, the J end lost 5 bases, and 15 bases lay between the germline ends. The CDR3 sequence is 14 residues long. The CDR3 bases are TGTGCCAGCAGCCCCTGGGGGGGTGGTACTGAAGCTTTCTTT. Its translation is CASSPWGGGTEAFF.

This chain connects TRBV30 to TRBJ2-1; D is unresolved. Trimming left V 1 base short and J 7 bases short, with 11 bases between. This CDR3 comprises 13 residues. Germline V gene sequence: CDR1 GTSNPN, CDR2 SVGIG (reference sequence). The CDR3 protein is CAWSGLLRNEQFF. DNA for the CDR3: TGTGCCTGGAGTGGGCTCCTGAGGAATGAGCAGTTCTTC.

The chain carries TRBV5-1 and TRBJ1-1; the match to TRBD1 covers 8 bases. Germline trimming cut 4 bases from V and 12 bases from J; bases unmatched to any gene: 11. The CDR3 extends over 13 amino acids. The germline V gene has CDR1 SGHRS and CDR2 YFSETQ. CDR3 sequence (DNA): TGCGCCAGCAGCCAGGGGGCAGACAGGGACTCTTTCTTT. As protein: CASSQGADRDSFF. Variable domain in full (rest from reference TRBV5-1 and TRBJ1-1): KAGVTQTPRYLIKTRGQQVTLSCSPISGHRSVSWYQQTPGQGLQFLFEYFSETQRNKGNFPGRFSGRQFSNSRSEMNVSTLELGDSALYLCASSQGADRDSFFGQGTRLTVV.

The CDR3 nucleotides read TGTGCCAGCAGCTTTGGGGACTTCCCCGGCTACACCTTC. Translated, it gives CASSFGDFPGYTF. The chain recombines TRBV7-9 with TRBJ1-2, with D possibly TRBD1 on 5 matching bases. Trimming cost V 3 bases and J 8 bases, with 13 bases left between them. The CDR3 extends over 13 amino acids. The germline V gene has CDR1 SEHNR and CDR2 FQNEAQ (reference sequence).

This rearrangement joins TRBV5-5 to TRBJ2-4; 10 bases are a match to TRBD1. CDR3 length: 15 amino acids. Germline CDR1 reads SGHKS; CDR2 reads YYEKEE (reference sequence). V lost 4 bases, J lost 7 bases, and 8 bases stayed unmatched. CDR3 in amino acids: CASSPRTGGSNIQYF. The CDR3, as DNA: TGTGCCAGCAGCCCAAGGACAGGGGGGAGCAACATTCAGTACTTC.

V is TRBV4-1 and J is TRBJ1-2, with TRBD1 identical over 7 bases. The ends lost 3 bases at V and 0 bases at J; junction bases unmatched: 7. CDR3 length: 16 residues. Germline CDR1 reads MGHRA; CDR2 reads YSYEKL. The CDR3 reads CASSHPGTATNYGYTF. The CDR3 nucleotides read TGCGCCAGCAGCCATCCAGGGACAGCCACTAACTATGGCTACACCTTC.

This clone came up a few times. The identical CDR3 is also encoded by other nucleotide sequences in the sample. The genes are TRBV5-1 and TRBJ2-3; no definite D call. V lost 2 bases, J lost 5 bases, and 9 bases lay in between. In germline, CDR1 is SGHRS, CDR2 YFSETQ. The CDR3 is made up of 13 amino acids. In DNA, the CDR3 is TGCGCCAGCAGCTTCCCCGGTGAAGATACGCAGTATTTT. Translating gives CASSFPGEDTQYF.